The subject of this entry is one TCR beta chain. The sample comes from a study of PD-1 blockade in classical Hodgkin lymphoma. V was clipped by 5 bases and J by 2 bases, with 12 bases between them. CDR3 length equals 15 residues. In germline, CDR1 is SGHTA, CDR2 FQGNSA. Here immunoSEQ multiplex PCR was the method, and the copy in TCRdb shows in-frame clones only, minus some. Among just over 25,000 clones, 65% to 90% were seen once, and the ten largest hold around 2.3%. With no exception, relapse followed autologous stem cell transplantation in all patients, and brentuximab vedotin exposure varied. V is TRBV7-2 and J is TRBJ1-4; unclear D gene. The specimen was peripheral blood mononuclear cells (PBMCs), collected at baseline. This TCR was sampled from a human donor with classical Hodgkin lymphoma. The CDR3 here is CASSPHPITNEKLFF. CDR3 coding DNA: TGTGCCAGCAGCCCCCACCCGATTACTAATGAAAAACTGTTTTTT.